This is a list of T cell receptor beta chains from one sample in a study of blood T cell repertoires in COVID-19. Sequenced by immunoSEQ multiplex PCR; TCRdb stores in-frame clones only, minus some. The data show some 190,000 clones, with about 91% seen just once and under 3% held by the top ten. Sequenced material: PBMCs or T cells enriched from blood (not recorded which). These receptors all stem from a woman aged 40 to 49 with acute COVID-19. Both conserved end residues are part of each CDR3. Each record gives: clone size, J gene, D gene, V gene, CDR3 DNA, CDR3 protein. The D gene is left open where the match is weak. Clone size appears in some rows only: once, few, many, or a class for an expanded clone.

size: .; J: TRBJ2-7; D: TRBD1; V: TRBV6-5; DNA: TGTGCCAGCAGTCCCTGGACAGGGGTTCTCGAGCAGTACTTC; CDR3: CASSPWTGVLEQYF
size: .; J: TRBJ2-7; D: .; V: TRBV30; DNA: TGTGCCTGGAGTGTACGCAGGAAGACCTACGAGCAGTACTTC; CDR3: CAWSVRRKTYEQYF
size: .; J: TRBJ1-5; D: TRBD1; V: TRBV4-1; DNA: TGCGCCAGCAGCGGAAACATGGGGACAGGAGGCAGCAATCAGCCCCAGCATTTT; CDR3: CASSGNMGTGGSNQPQHF
size: once; J: TRBJ1-2; D: .; V: TRBV7-8; DNA: TGTGCCAGCAGCGCAGGGCCTAACTATGGCTACACCTTC; CDR3: CASSAGPNYGYTF
size: .; J: TRBJ2-3; D: TRBD2; V: TRBV27; DNA: TGTGCCAGCAGCCATAGACTAGCGGGGCCAGATACGCAGTATTTT; CDR3: CASSHRLAGPDTQYF
size: .; J: TRBJ1-5; D: .; V: TRBV7-2; DNA: TGTGCCAGCAGTCAAGGACACAACAATCAGCCCCAGCATTTT; CDR3: CASSQGHNNQPQHF
size: .; J: TRBJ2-7; D: TRBD2; V: TRBV27; DNA: TGTGCCAGCAGTCTCGGGGGGAGGTTCGAGCAGTACTTC; CDR3: CASSLGGRFEQYF
size: .; J: TRBJ1-5; D: .; V: TRBV19; DNA: TGTGCCAGTAGTTCAGGACAGACCAATCAGCCCCAGCATTTT; CDR3: CASSSGQTNQPQHF
size: .; J: TRBJ2-5; D: TRBD2; V: TRBV19; DNA: TGTGCCAGTAGTATGGGGGGAGGGTACCAAGAGACCCAGTACTTC; CDR3: CASSMGGGYQETQYF
size: .; J: TRBJ1-4; D: .; V: TRBV7-9; DNA: TGTGCCAGCCCCAAGGTGCGGTTTGAAAAACTGTTTTTT; CDR3: CASPKVRFEKLFF
size: .; J: TRBJ2-2; D: TRBD1; V: TRBV3-1/TRBV3-2; DNA: TGTGCCAGCAGCCAAAACAGGGGGCACGGGGAGCTGTTTTTT; CDR3: CASSQNRGHGELFF
size: .; J: TRBJ2-1; D: TRBD2; V: TRBV9; DNA: TGTGCCAGCAGCGTAGATCACAAGCGGGAGGGCCTGTTCTTC; CDR3: CASSVDHKREGLFF
size: .; J: TRBJ2-1; D: TRBD1; V: TRBV13; DNA: TGTGCCAGCAGCTCCTCCGGACAGGGGGCCTATGAGCAGTTCTTC; CDR3: CASSSSGQGAYEQFF
size: .; J: TRBJ1-3; D: .; V: TRBV19; DNA: TGTGCCAGTAGGGAAGGAGGAGGAACGGGAAACACCATATATTTT; CDR3: CASREGGGTGNTIYF
size: once; J: TRBJ2-5; D: .; V: TRBV27; DNA: TGTGCCAGCAGTTTTCAGGGCGAGACCCAGTACTTC; CDR3: CASSFQGETQYF
size: .; J: TRBJ1-5; D: .; V: TRBV7-9; DNA: TGTGCCAGCAGCATGGGGGGTCAGCCCCAGCATTTT; CDR3: CASSMGGQPQHF
size: .; J: TRBJ2-7; D: .; V: TRBV3-1/TRBV3-2; DNA: TGTGCCAGCAGCCAAGAAGGCGAGGCTAAACCCGAGCAGTACTTC; CDR3: CASSQEGEAKPEQYF
size: .; J: TRBJ2-2; D: TRBD2; V: TRBV3-1/TRBV3-2; DNA: TGTGCCAGCAGCCAAGAGAACATAGCGGGGGGCCCCACCGGGGAGCTGTTTTTT; CDR3: CASSQENIAGGPTGELFF
size: .; J: TRBJ1-3; D: TRBD1; V: TRBV10-3; DNA: TGTGCCATCAGCAGACAGGGGTTTGGAAACACCATATATTTT; CDR3: CAISRQGFGNTIYF
size: .; J: TRBJ1-4; D: TRBD1; V: TRBV6-5; DNA: TGTGCCAGCGGAGGGACAGGGTTTGAAAAACTGTTTTTT; CDR3: CASGGTGFEKLFF
size: .; J: TRBJ2-1; D: .; V: TRBV5-4; DNA: TGTGCCAGCAGCACCAGGGGACGTGGTTCCTACAATGAGCAGTTCTTC; CDR3: CASSTRGRGSYNEQFF
size: .; J: TRBJ2-3; D: TRBD2; V: TRBV7-9; DNA: TGTGCCAGCGGCCAATCGACTAGCGCGTTCACAGATACGCAGTATTTT; CDR3: CASGQSTSAFTDTQYF
size: .; J: TRBJ2-5; D: .; V: TRBV5-5; DNA: TGTGCCAGCAGTACCTGGCCGGGAGAGACCCAGTACTTC; CDR3: CASSTWPGETQYF
size: .; J: TRBJ2-3; D: .; V: TRBV7-2; DNA: TGTGCCAGCAGCGCTCTCTGGACAACAAGCACAGATACGCAGTATTTT; CDR3: CASSALWTTSTDTQYF
size: .; J: TRBJ2-5; D: TRBD2; V: TRBV19; DNA: TGTGCCAGTAGCACACATGGGGGACTAGCGGGTTCACGAGAGACCCAGTACTTC; CDR3: CASSTHGGLAGSRETQYF
size: once; J: TRBJ1-3; D: .; V: TRBV5-1; DNA: TGCGCCAGCAGCGGTGTTTCAGGCCAAACAGGGAAAGTAAACACCATATATTTT; CDR3: CASSGVSGQTGKVNTIYF
size: once; J: TRBJ2-3; D: .; V: TRBV5-4; DNA: TGTGCCAGCAGAACTGGTCTAGCGATCACAGATACGCAGTATTTT; CDR3: CASRTGLAITDTQYF
size: .; J: TRBJ2-1; D: TRBD2; V: TRBV11-2; DNA: TGTGCCAGCAGCTCAACTAGCGGGGGGGCAAGCACGTATGAGCAGTTCTTC; CDR3: CASSSTSGGASTYEQFF
size: .; J: TRBJ2-1; D: .; V: TRBV5-1; DNA: TGCGCCAGCAGCAAAGCGGGCCCAAACAATGAGCAGTTCTTC; CDR3: CASSKAGPNNEQFF
size: .; J: TRBJ2-2; D: .; V: TRBV11-3; DNA: TGTGCCAGCAGCTTAGGGGACACCTACACCGGGGAGCTGTTTTTT; CDR3: CASSLGDTYTGELFF
size: .; J: TRBJ1-6; D: TRBD1; V: TRBV6-5; DNA: TGTGCCAGCAGACGACAGGGGGTTTCACCCCTCCACTTT; CDR3: CASRRQGVSPLHF
size: .; J: TRBJ1-3; D: .; V: TRBV6-1; DNA: TGTGCCAGCAGTGAAGCGAGAAGAAACACCATATATTTT; CDR3: CASSEARRNTIYF
size: .; J: TRBJ1-6; D: .; V: TRBV20-1; DNA: TGCAGTGCTATTGACGGGAATTCACCCCTCCACTTT; CDR3: CSAIDGNSPLHF
size: .; J: TRBJ1-5; D: TRBD1; V: TRBV12-5; DNA: TGTGCTAGTGGCCTGACAGGGTTGAGGCAGCCCCAGCATTTT; CDR3: CASGLTGLRQPQHF
size: .; J: TRBJ1-2; D: TRBD1; V: TRBV6-5; DNA: TGTGCCAGCAGTTACGCAACAGGGGATCTTTATGGCTACACCTTC; CDR3: CASSYATGDLYGYTF
size: .; J: TRBJ2-7; D: TRBD2; V: TRBV4-1; DNA: TGCGCCAGCAGCCAAAGTAGCGGGGACGGCTACGAGCAGTACTTC; CDR3: CASSQSSGDGYEQYF
size: .; J: TRBJ1-2; D: .; V: TRBV6-5; DNA: TGTGCCAGCAGTCGAGACAGAAGGGACTATGGCTACACCTTC; CDR3: CASSRDRRDYGYTF
size: few; J: TRBJ1-4; D: .; V: TRBV7-9; DNA: TGTGCCAGCAGCTTAGGGCAAGCAACTAATGAAAAACTGTTTTTT; CDR3: CASSLGQATNEKLFF
size: .; J: TRBJ2-3; D: TRBD1; V: TRBV7-2; DNA: TGTGCCAGCCGCCTCAGGAGACAGGGGACAGATACGCAGTATTTT; CDR3: CASRLRRQGTDTQYF
size: .; J: TRBJ1-2; D: .; V: TRBV5-1; DNA: TGCGCCAGCAGCTTGTTTGGGGAGGAGGGCTACACCTTC; CDR3: CASSLFGEEGYTF
size: .; J: TRBJ1-4; D: .; V: TRBV28; DNA: TGTGCCAGCAGTGGACATCAGGGAACTAATGAAAAACTGTTTTTT; CDR3: CASSGHQGTNEKLFF
size: once; J: TRBJ1-5; D: TRBD1; V: TRBV6-2/TRBV6-3; DNA: TGTGCCAGCAGTTATATGCCCCACCGGGACAGGGATCAGCCCCAGCATTTT; CDR3: CASSYMPHRDRDQPQHF
size: .; J: TRBJ1-3; D: .; V: TRBV4-1; DNA: TGCGCCAGCAGTGAGGGGTACAGGGAGGGGAACACCATATATTTT; CDR3: CASSEGYREGNTIYF
size: once; J: TRBJ2-7; D: .; V: TRBV6-5; DNA: TGTGCCACGCGGGAACAGGACTCCTACGAGCAGTACTTC; CDR3: CATREQDSYEQYF
size: .; J: TRBJ2-1; D: .; V: TRBV5-3; DNA: TGTGCCAGAAGCCGAAGATACCACTATTACGGGGGAATGGTTGATGAGCAGTTCTTC; CDR3: CARSRRYHYYGGMVDEQFF
size: .; J: TRBJ2-5; D: TRBD1; V: TRBV28; DNA: TGTGCCAGCAGAACTCCGGGACAGGGTGCAGAGACCCAGTACTTC; CDR3: CASRTPGQGAETQYF
size: .; J: TRBJ1-4; D: TRBD1; V: TRBV28; DNA: TGTGCCAGCAGTTCCCTAGGGACAGGGCGGGAAGAACTGTTTTTT; CDR3: CASSSLGTGREELFF
size: .; J: TRBJ2-1; D: TRBD2; V: TRBV7-8; DNA: TGTGCCAGCAGCTTAGCCTCAACTAGCGGGACTAAGAATGAGCAGTTCTTC; CDR3: CASSLASTSGTKNEQFF
size: .; J: TRBJ1-6; D: .; V: TRBV5-3; DNA: TGTGCCAGAAGCTTGGAGTTGCGGGCCTTACCCACTCACTCCTATAATTCACCCCTCCACTTT; CDR3: CARSLELRALPTHSYNSPLHF
size: .; J: TRBJ1-6; D: TRBD1; V: TRBV18; DNA: TGTGCCAGCTCATCAGGCGGGACAGGCAATCTCCACTTT; CDR3: CASSSGGTGNLHF